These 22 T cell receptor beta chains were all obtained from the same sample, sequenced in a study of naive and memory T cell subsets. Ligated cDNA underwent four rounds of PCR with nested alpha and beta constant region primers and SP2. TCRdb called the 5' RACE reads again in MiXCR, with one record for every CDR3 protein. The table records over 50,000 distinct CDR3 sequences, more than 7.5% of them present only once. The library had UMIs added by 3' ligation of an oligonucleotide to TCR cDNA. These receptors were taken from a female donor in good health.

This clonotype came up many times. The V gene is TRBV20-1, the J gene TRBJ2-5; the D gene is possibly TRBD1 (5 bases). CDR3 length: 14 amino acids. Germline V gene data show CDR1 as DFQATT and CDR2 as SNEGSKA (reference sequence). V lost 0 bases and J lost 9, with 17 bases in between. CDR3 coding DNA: TGCAGTGCTAGAGAAATGTGGCAGGGAAACCCCCAGTACTTC. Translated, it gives CSAREMWQGNPQYF.

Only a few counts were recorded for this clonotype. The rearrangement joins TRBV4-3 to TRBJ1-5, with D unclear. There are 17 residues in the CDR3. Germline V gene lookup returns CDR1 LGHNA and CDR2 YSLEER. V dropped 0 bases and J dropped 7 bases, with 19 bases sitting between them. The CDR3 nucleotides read TGCGCCAGCAGCCAAGATGTCGAACGAACTCTCGGGCAGCCCCAGCATTTT. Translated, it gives CASSQDVERTLGQPQHF.

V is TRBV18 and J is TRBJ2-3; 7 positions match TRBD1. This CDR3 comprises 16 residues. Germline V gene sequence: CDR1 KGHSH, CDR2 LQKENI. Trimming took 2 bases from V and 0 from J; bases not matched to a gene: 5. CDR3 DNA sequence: TGTGCCAGCTCACCATCCGGGACAGCTAGCACAGATACGCAGTATTTT. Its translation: CASSPSGTASTDTQYF.

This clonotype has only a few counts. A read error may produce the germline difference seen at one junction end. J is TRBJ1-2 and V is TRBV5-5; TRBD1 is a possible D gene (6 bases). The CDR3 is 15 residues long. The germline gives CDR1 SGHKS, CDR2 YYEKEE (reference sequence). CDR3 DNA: TGTGCCAGCAGCTTCCCCCTTGACAGGTCCTATGGCGACACCTTC. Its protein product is CASSFPLDRSYGDTF.

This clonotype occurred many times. The CDR3: CASSLPGRVDTQYF. DNA for the CDR3: TGTGCCAGCAGTTTACCGGGGCGGGTAGATACGCAGTATTTT. This chain connects TRBV28 to TRBJ2-3; perhaps D is TRBD1 or TRBD2 (5 bases each). V was shortened by 2 bases and J by 5 bases, with 11 bases between the two germline ends. The CDR3 sequence is 14 residues long. Germline V gene sequence: CDR1 MDHEN, CDR2 SYDVKM.

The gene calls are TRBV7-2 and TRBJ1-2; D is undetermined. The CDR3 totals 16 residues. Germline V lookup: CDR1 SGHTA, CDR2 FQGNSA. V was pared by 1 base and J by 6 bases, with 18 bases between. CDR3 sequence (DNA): TGTGCCAGCAGCTTAGAATTTGGCCCTACTTCCAATGGCTACACCTTC. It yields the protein CASSLEFGPTSNGYTF.

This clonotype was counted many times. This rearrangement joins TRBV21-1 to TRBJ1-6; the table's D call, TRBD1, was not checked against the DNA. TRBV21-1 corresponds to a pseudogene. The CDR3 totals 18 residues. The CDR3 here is CASSRPGQVTPYNSPLHF. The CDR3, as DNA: TGTGCCAGCAGCAGACCGGGACAGGTGACCCCCTATAATTCACCCCTCCACTTT.

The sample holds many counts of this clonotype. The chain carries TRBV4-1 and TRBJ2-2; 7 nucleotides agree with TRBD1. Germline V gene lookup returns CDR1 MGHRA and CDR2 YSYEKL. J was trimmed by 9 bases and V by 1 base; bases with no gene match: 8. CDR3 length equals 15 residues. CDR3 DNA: TGCGCCAGCAGCCAAGGACTTACAGGGGCTAGGGAGCTGTTTTTT. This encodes CASSQGLTGARELFF.

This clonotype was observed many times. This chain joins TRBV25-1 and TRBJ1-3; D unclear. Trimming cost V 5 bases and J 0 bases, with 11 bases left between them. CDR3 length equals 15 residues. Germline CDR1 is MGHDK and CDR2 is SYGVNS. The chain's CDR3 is CASSLGPSSGNTIYF. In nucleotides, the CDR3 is TGTGCCAGCAGTCTCGGACCGAGCTCTGGAAACACCATATATTTT.

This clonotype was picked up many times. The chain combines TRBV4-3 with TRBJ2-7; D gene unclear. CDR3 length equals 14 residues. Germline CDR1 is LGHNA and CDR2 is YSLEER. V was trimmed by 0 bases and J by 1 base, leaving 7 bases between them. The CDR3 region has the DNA TGCGCCAGCAGCCAAGATTCCCTTTCCTACGAGCAGTACTTC. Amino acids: CASSQDSLSYEQYF.

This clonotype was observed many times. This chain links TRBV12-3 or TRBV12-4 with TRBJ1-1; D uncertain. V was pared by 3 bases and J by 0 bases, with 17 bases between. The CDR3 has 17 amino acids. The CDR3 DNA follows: TGTGCCAGCAGTTTGGTTTTCGGGAAATGGATGAACACTGAAGCTTTCTTT. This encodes CASSLVFGKWMNTEAFF.

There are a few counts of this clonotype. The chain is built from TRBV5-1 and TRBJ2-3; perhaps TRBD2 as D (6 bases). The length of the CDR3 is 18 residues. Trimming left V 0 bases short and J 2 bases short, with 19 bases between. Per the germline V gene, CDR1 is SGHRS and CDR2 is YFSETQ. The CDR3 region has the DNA TGCGCCAGCAGCTTGGGAGGTCGTGCGGGGCCGACCACAGATACGCAGTATTTT. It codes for CASSLGGRAGPTTDTQYF.

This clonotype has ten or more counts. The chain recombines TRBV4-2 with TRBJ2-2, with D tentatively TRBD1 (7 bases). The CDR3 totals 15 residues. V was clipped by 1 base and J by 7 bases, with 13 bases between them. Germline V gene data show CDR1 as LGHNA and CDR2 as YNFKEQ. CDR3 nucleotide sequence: TGTGCCAGCAGCCAAGTAGGGACAGCGGGCGGGGAGCTGTTTTTT. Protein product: CASSQVGTAGGELFF.

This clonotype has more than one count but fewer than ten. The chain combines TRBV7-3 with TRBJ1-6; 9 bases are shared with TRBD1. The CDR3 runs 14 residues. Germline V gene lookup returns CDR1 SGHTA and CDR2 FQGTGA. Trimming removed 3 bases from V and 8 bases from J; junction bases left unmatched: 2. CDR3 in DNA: TGTGCCAGCAGCTTGACAGGGGGGCATTCACCCCTCCACTTT. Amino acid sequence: CASSLTGGHSPLHF.

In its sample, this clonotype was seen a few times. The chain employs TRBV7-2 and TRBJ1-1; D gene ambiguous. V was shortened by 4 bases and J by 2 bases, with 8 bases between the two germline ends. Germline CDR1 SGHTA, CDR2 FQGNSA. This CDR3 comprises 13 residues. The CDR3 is CASSWRYNTEAFF. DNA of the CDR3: TGTGCCAGCAGCTGGCGGTATAACACTGAAGCTTTCTTT.

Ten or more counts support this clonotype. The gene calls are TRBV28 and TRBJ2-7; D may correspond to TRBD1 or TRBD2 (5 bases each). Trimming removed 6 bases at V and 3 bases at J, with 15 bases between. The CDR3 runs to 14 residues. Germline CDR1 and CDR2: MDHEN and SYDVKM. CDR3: CASRPSGPFYEQYF. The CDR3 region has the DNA TGTGCCAGCAGGCCTTCGGGGCCGTTCTACGAGCAGTACTTC.

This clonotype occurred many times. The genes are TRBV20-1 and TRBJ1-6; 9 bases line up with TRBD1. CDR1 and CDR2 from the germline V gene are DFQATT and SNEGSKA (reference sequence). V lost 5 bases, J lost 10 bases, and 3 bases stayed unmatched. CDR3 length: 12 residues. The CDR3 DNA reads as TGCAGTGCTCGGGACAGGGTATCACCCCTCCACTTT. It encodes CSARDRVSPLHF.

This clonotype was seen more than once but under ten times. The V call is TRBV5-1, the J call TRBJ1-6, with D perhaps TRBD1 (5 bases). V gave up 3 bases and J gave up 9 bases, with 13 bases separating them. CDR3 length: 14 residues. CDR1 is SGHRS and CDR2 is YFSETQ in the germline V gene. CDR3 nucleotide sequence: TGCGCCAGCAGCTCGGACACGATCGGTTCACCCCTCCACTTT. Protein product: CASSSDTIGSPLHF.

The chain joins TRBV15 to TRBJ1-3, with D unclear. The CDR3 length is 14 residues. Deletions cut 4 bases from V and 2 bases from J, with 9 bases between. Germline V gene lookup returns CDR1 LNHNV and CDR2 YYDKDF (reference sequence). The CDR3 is CATSNRVPGNTIYF. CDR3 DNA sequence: TGTGCCACCAGCAACAGAGTACCTGGAAACACCATATATTTT. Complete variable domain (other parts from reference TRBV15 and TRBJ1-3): DAMVIQNPRYQVTQFGKPVTLSCSQTLNHNVMYWYQQKSSQAPKLLFHYYDKDFNNEADTPDNFQSRRPNTSFCFLDIRSPGLGDTAMYLCATSNRVPGNTIYFGEGSWLTVV.

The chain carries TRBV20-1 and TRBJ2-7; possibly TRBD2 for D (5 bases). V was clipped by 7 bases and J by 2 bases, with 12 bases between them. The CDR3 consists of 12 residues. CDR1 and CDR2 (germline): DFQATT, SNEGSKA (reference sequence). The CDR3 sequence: CSVAGLAYEQYF. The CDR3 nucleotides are TGCAGTGTCGCTGGACTTGCCTACGAGCAGTACTTC.

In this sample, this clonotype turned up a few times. The CDR3 spells CASSLASGKETQYF. The CDR3, as DNA: TGTGCCAGCAGCTTGGCGTCAGGCAAAGAGACCCAGTACTTC. The chain employs TRBV5-4 and TRBJ2-5; D is undetermined. The CDR3 contains 14 residues. Trimming took 0 bases from V and 3 from J, leaving 9 bases between them. Germline V gene sequence: CDR1 SGHNT, CDR2 YYREEE (reference sequence).

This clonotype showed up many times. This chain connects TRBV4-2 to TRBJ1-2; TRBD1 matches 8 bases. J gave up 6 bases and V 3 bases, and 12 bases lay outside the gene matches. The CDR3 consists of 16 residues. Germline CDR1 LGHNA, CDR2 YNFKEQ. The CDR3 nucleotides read TGTGCCAGCAGCCAGGACGGACAGGGTGGACTGAATGGCTACACCTTC. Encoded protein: CASSQDGQGGLNGYTF.